These 30 T cell receptor beta chains originate from one sample sequenced in a study of sequential checkpoint blockade in melanoma. Sequencing used immunoSEQ multiplex PCR; TCRdb keeps in-frame clones, though not all of them. In the table there are 15,000 to 20,000 clones, just under 95% of which are singletons. The treatment is: randomized to nivolumab then ipilimumab (arm A) or the reverse (arm B). This material consisted of CD8+ T cells sorted from blood (inferred from file names), taken from a patient given nivolumab and ipilimumab in sequence. The receptors were gathered from a human donor with melanoma.

This chain links TRBV19 with TRBJ2-7; no reliable D call. CDR3 length equals 14 residues. Germline CDR1 and CDR2: LNHDA and SQIVND (reference sequence). Deletions cut 1 base from V and 1 base from J, with 8 bases between. CDR3 residues: CASSIAGKSYEQYF. The CDR3 region has the DNA TGTGCCAGTAGTATAGCTGGCAAATCCTACGAGCAGTACTTC.

V usage is TRBV5-1 and J usage is TRBJ2-1, with unresolved D. V shed 6 bases and J shed 0 bases, with 10 bases lying between them. Per the germline V gene, CDR1 is SGHRS and CDR2 is YFSETQ. The CDR3 is 14 residues long. As DNA, the CDR3 is TGCGCCAGCACATACTCGATCTCCTACAATGAGCAGTTCTTC. Encoded protein: CASTYSISYNEQFF.

V gene TRBV14 combines with J gene TRBJ1-2, with D uncertain. Trimming stripped 0 bases from V and 7 bases from J, with 9 bases between. Per the germline V gene, CDR1 is SGHDN and CDR2 is FVKESK. The length of the CDR3 is 13 residues. This CDR3 is CASSQDRGSGYTF. The CDR3, as DNA: TGTGCCAGCAGCCAAGATCGAGGGAGTGGCTACACCTTC.

The rearrangement uses TRBV27 and TRBJ2-7; possibly TRBD2 for D (6 bases). Germline loops: CDR1 MNHEY, CDR2 SMNVEV (reference sequence). This CDR3 has 14 amino acids. The V end lost 3 bases, the J end lost 6 bases, and 15 bases lay between the germline ends. The CDR3 DNA is TGTGCCAGCAGTTTGGGGCTAGCGCCATTCGAGCAGTACTTC. It codes for CASSLGLAPFEQYF.

V is TRBV4-1 and J is TRBJ1-1; D is possibly TRBD1 (6 bases). The germline V gene encodes CDR1 MGHRA and CDR2 YSYEKL. The ends were cut back, 3 bases at V and 6 bases at J, with 8 bases in the middle. There are 12 residues in the CDR3. CDR3 residues: CASSQGAPEAFF. The CDR3 DNA sequence: TGCGCCAGCAGCCAGGGGGCCCCTGAAGCTTTCTTT.

This clone occurred once. CDR3 in DNA: TGTGCCAGCAGAGGAGGCCCCTACGAGCAGTACTTC. Translation gives CASRGGPYEQYF. This sequence joins TRBV6-1 and TRBJ2-7; TRBD2 is a possible D gene (5 bases). The germline V gene has CDR1 MNHNS and CDR2 SASEGT. CDR3 length: 12 residues. Trimming stripped 6 bases from V and 2 bases from J, with 8 bases between.

This chain links TRBV5-6 with TRBJ1-5, with TRBD1 matching 8 bases. From germline, CDR1 is SGHDT and CDR2 YYEEEE. This CDR3 has 15 amino acids. V shed 0 bases and J 3 bases; nucleotides not matched to a gene: 2. The CDR3 region has the DNA TGTGCCAGCAGCTTGGGGACAGGGTTCAATCAGCCCCAGCATTTT. Residues: CASSLGTGFNQPQHF.

The J gene is TRBJ2-7, the V gene TRBV28; D is uncertain. The germline V gene has CDR1 MDHEN and CDR2 SYDVKM. V lost 5 bases to trimming and J lost 2 bases, with 16 bases between them. This CDR3 is 15 amino acids long. The CDR3 loop reads CASSTDKGPTYEQYV. As DNA, the CDR3 is TGTGCCAGCAGTACAGACAAAGGTCCCACCTACGAGCAGTACGTC.

This clone was seen just once. The chain is built from TRBV5-6 and TRBJ1-2, with D uncertain. The V end lost 0 bases, the J end lost 4 bases, and 19 bases lay between the germline ends. The CDR3 has 17 residues. CDR1 SGHDT and CDR2 YYEEEE come from the germline V gene. The chain's CDR3 is CASSLERDISFFYGYTF. The CDR3, as DNA: TGTGCCAGCAGCTTGGAGAGAGACATCTCTTTTTTCTATGGCTACACCTTC.

The chain couples TRBV7-8 to TRBJ2-7, with 8 bases that match TRBD1. J lost 4 bases, V lost 4 bases, and 15 bases had no gene match. This CDR3 has 17 residues. Germline CDR1 and CDR2: SGHVS and FQNEAQ. This CDR3 reads CASSSNPQDRGGYEQYF. In DNA form, the CDR3 reads TGTGCCAGCAGCTCTAACCCCCAAGACAGGGGTGGGTACGAGCAGTACTTC.

The sample holds a few counts of this clone. The chain recombines TRBV10-3 with TRBJ2-3; 14 bases line up with TRBD2. The junction had 6 bases not matched to a gene; V was cut back by 7 bases and J by 0 bases. This CDR3 region has 17 residues. Germline V lookup: CDR1 ENHRY, CDR2 SYGVKD. This chain's CDR3 is CAITGLAGGGSTDTQYF. The CDR3 bases are TGTGCCATCACCGGACTAGCGGGAGGAGGGAGCACAGATACGCAGTATTTT.

The genes are TRBV7-8 and TRBJ1-2, with a weak D call TRBD1 (5 bases). With 8 bases removed from V and 6 bases from J, the gap between germline ends came to 10 bases. CDR1 and CDR2 from the germline V gene are SGHVS and FQNEAQ. This CDR3 has 11 residues. The DNA of the CDR3 is TGTGCCAGCGGGGCGTGGGATGGCTACACCTTC. Protein product: CASGAWDGYTF.

For the CDR3, the DNA is TGCGCCAGCAGCCAGGAACTAGCGTCAAATGAGCAGTTCTTC. It yields the protein CASSQELASNEQFF. The V gene is TRBV4-3, the J gene TRBJ2-1, with 7 bases fitting TRBD2. CDR3 size: 14 residues. Germline V gene data show CDR1 as LGHNA and CDR2 as YSLEER. V shed 3 bases, J shed 7 bases, and the junction held 6 bases outside the gene matches.

This sequence joins TRBV11-2 and TRBJ1-4; possible D gene TRBD1, 5 bases. V gave up 5 bases and J gave up 0 bases, with 13 bases separating them. Germline assignment: CDR1 SGHAT and CDR2 FQNNGV. The CDR3 loop spans 16 amino acids. The DNA of the CDR3 is TGTGCCAGCAGCGGTCCGGACAAACCAACTAATGAAAAACTGTTTTTT. Its translation is CASSGPDKPTNEKLFF.

This clone was detected a few times. The chain recombines TRBV4-3 with TRBJ1-1; 8 bases fit TRBD1. The germline gives CDR1 LGHNA, CDR2 YSLEER. This CDR3 has 14 residues. V trimming: 3 bases; J trimming: 7 bases; junction bases outside the gene matches: 7. In DNA, the CDR3 is TGCGCCAGCAGCCAGCCAGGGGGCTCGGGTGAAGCTTTCTTT. The encoded protein is CASSQPGGSGEAFF.

The chain employs TRBV7-9 and TRBJ1-1; D is uncertain. Germline values: CDR1 SEHNR, CDR2 FQNEAQ (reference sequence). The CDR3 sequence is 13 residues long. V was clipped by 5 bases and J by 7 bases, with 14 bases between them. In DNA form, the CDR3 reads TGTGCCAGCAGCGAGGGAATTGGACTTGAAGCTTTCTTT. The encoded protein is CASSEGIGLEAFF.

The chain employs TRBV7-9 and TRBJ1-2; D remains unclear. This CDR3 is built from 16 residues. Deletions cut 1 base from V and 1 base from J, with 13 bases between. Germline V gives CDR1 SEHNR, CDR2 FQNEAQ (reference sequence). This chain's CDR3 is CASSLGAAQDNYGYTF. In DNA form, the CDR3 reads TGTGCCAGCAGCTTAGGAGCAGCCCAGGATAACTATGGCTACACCTTC.

Here the CDR3 DNA reads TGTGCCAGCAGCGGGCCCTATGGCTACACCTTC. It specifies CASSGPYGYTF. V gene TRBV9 combines with J gene TRBJ1-2; no reliable D call. This CDR3 is built from 11 residues. V lost 3 bases and J lost 4, with 4 bases in between. Germline V gene sequence: CDR1 SGDLS, CDR2 YYNGEE.

The chain couples TRBV28 to TRBJ1-5, with 7 bases matching TRBD1. The CDR3 extends over 13 amino acids. Germline V CDR1 and CDR2: MDHEN, SYDVKM. V lost 4 bases to trimming and J lost 7 bases; unmatched junction nucleotides: 4. The CDR3 DNA reads TGTGCCAGCAGTTACAGGGGCGGGCAGCCCCAGCATTTT. Translating gives CASSYRGGQPQHF.

The J gene is TRBJ2-7, the V gene TRBV28; perhaps TRBD2 as D (7 bases). Germline V lookup: CDR1 MDHEN, CDR2 SYDVKM. This CDR3 has 19 residues. V was shortened by 3 bases and J by 0 bases, with 24 bases between the two germline ends. CDR3 amino acids: CASSFFRAGAPLRSYEQYV. In DNA form, the CDR3 reads TGTGCCAGCAGTTTTTTTCGGGCGGGGGCCCCTTTACGCTCCTACGAGCAGTACGTC.

The chain couples TRBV15 to TRBJ2-7, with TRBD1 matching over 9 bases. V dropped 4 bases and J dropped 6; count of bases not matched to a gene: 10. The CDR3 runs 15 residues. The V gene's germline CDR1 is LNHNV and CDR2 YYDKDF (reference sequence). The CDR3 DNA reads as TGTGCCACCAGCACCCGGGACAGGGATTTCTCCGAGCAGTACTTC. It encodes CATSTRDRDFSEQYF.

The J gene is TRBJ2-7, the V gene TRBV9, with 7 bases lining up with TRBD1. V shed 4 bases, J shed 5 bases, and the junction held 6 bases outside the gene matches. This CDR3 is built from 13 residues. CDR1 SGDLS and CDR2 YYNGEE come from the germline V gene. The CDR3 region has the DNA TGTGCCAGCAGCACAGGGGCAGGGGACGAGCAGTACGTC. This translates into CASSTGAGDEQYV.

The chain joins TRBV5-4 to TRBJ2-7, with a weak D call TRBD1 (5 bases). The ends were cut back, 1 base at V and 0 bases at J, with 8 bases in the middle. This CDR3 contains 14 residues. Germline CDR1 SGHNT, CDR2 YYREEE (reference sequence). CDR3 in amino acids: CASSLRGYSYEQYV. The CDR3 DNA is TGTGCCAGCAGCTTGAGGGGTTACTCCTACGAGCAGTACGTC.

The chain combines TRBV28 with TRBJ1-5; 8 positions agree with TRBD1. Trimming cost V 6 bases and J 2 bases; bases outside gene matches: 3. The CDR3 runs to 14 residues. The V gene's germline CDR1 is MDHEN and CDR2 SYDVKM. The CDR3 bases are TGTGCCAGCAGCATACAGGGGGGCAATCAGCCCCAGCATTTT. Amino acid sequence: CASSIQGGNQPQHF.

This clone was observed a single time. This chain joins TRBV19 and TRBJ2-7; D perhaps matches TRBD1 (5 bases). V lost 1 base, J lost 0 bases, and 10 bases lay in between. This CDR3 contains 15 residues. In germline, CDR1 is LNHDA, CDR2 SQIVND (reference sequence). CDR3 sequence (DNA): TGTGCCAGTAGTATAGGGCAGGGAAGCTCCTACGAGCAGTACTTC. It specifies CASSIGQGSSYEQYF.

The chain couples TRBV2 to TRBJ1-2; D remains unclear. Germline-derived CDR1 and CDR2 are SNHLY and FYNNEI. Trimming pared 10 bases from V and 3 bases from J, leaving 12 bases between. The CDR3 is 12 residues long. Written as DNA, the CDR3 is TGTGCCATTACGAGTGTCGACTATGGCTACACCTTC. Its translation is CAITSVDYGYTF.

The chain combines TRBV27 with TRBJ2-7, with 8 bases matching TRBD2. The CDR3 spans 15 residues. J was trimmed by 2 bases and V by 2 bases; bases with no gene match: 5. Germline V lookup: CDR1 MNHEY, CDR2 SMNVEV (reference sequence). In DNA form, the CDR3 reads TGTGCCAGCAGTTTAGCGGGAGGTGGGCCCTACGAGCAGTACTTC. Translating gives CASSLAGGGPYEQYF.

This clone was detected only once. Here the CDR3 reads CASSYGTSSYEQYF. The CDR3 DNA reads as TGTGCCAGCAGTTACGGGACTAGCTCCTACGAGCAGTACTTC. V gene TRBV6-5 combines with J gene TRBJ2-7; TRBD2 aligns across 8 bases. CDR1 and CDR2 (germline): MNHEY, SVGAGI. V was pared by 2 bases and J by 0 bases, with 0 bases of the junction left unmatched. The CDR3 totals 14 residues.

The V gene is TRBV2, the J gene TRBJ1-1; D remains unclear. Germline V lookup: CDR1 SNHLY, CDR2 FYNNEI. This CDR3 is 12 amino acids long. V lost 8 bases and J lost 2, with 9 bases in between. The CDR3 here is CASSVQNTEAFF. Written as DNA, the CDR3 is TGTGCCAGCTCCGTACAAAACACTGAAGCTTTCTTT.

V usage is TRBV28 and J usage is TRBJ2-7; TRBD1 matches 8 bases. J gave up 3 bases and V 6 bases, and 10 bases lay outside the gene matches. Germline lookup yields CDR1 MDHEN and CDR2 SYDVKM. This CDR3 contains 15 residues. The CDR3 region has the DNA TGTGCCAGCAGCACCCGGGACAGGATCGACTACGAGCAGTACTTC. Residues: CASSTRDRIDYEQYF.